A selection of T cell receptor beta chains follows, all from one sample in a study of T cells in Graves' hyperthyroidism and ophthalmopathy. TCRdb fed the multiplex PCR reads into MiXCR, producing one record per CDR3 protein. There are 400,000 or so distinct CDR3 sequences in the sample; 11% to 15% occur only once, and 28% lies in the top ten. The specimen was blood. These receptors originate from a man aged 45 to 65 with Graves' ophthalmopathy. Both conserved end residues are part of each CDR3. D genes are given only for firm matches. A row's size may be missing; if present it is once, few, many or a size class.

>TRBJ2-7|TRBV11-2|.|many
CASSLVIYEQYF
TGTGCCAGCAGCTTAGTTATCTACGAGCAGTACTTC
>TRBJ1-2|TRBV4-1|.|.
CASSQEGRRGYGYTF
TGCGCCAGCAGCCAAGAAGGTCGGCGAGGCTATGGCTACACCTTC
>TRBJ1-3|TRBV11-2|.|many
CASSLPGTLGNTIYF
TGTGCCAGCAGCTTACCCGGAACTCTTGGAAACACCATATATTTT
>TRBJ2-1|TRBV27|.|many
CASTSFAQGKVNEQFF
TGTGCCAGCACTTCCTTTGCCCAAGGGAAGGTCAATGAGCAGTTCTTC
>TRBJ1-5|TRBV2|.|once
CAGNQGDSNQPQHF
TGTGCCGGAAACCAAGGGGATAGCAATCAGCCCCAGCATTTT
>TRBJ2-1|TRBV11-3|.|many
CASSARGPGRNEQFF
TGTGCCAGCAGCGCAAGGGGCCCCGGAAGAAATGAGCAGTTCTTC
>TRBJ2-1|TRBV3-1|TRBD2|many
CASSINSGRYSYNEQFF
TGTGCCAGCAGTATAAATAGCGGGAGGTACTCCTACAATGAGCAGTTCTTC
>TRBJ2-3|TRBV30|.|many
CAWSGVTDTQYF
TGTGCCTGGAGTGGGGTCACAGATACGCAGTATTTT
>TRBJ2-1|TRBV19|.|.
CASSAQGPSTYNEQFF
TGTGCCAGTAGTGCTCAGGGACCCAGTACCTACAATGAGCAGTTCTTC
>TRBJ1-5|TRBV28|TRBD1|many
CATEDRGAQPQHF
TGTGCCACCGAGGACAGGGGTGCTCAGCCCCAGCATTTT
>TRBJ2-5|TRBV2|.|.
CASSERGGKTQYF
TGTGCCAGCAGTGAGAGGGGAGGCAAGACCCAGTACTTC
>TRBJ2-3|TRBV11-3|TRBD2|.
CASSPAGADMQYF
TGTGCCAGCAGCCCAGCGGGGGCAGATATGCAGTATTTT
>TRBJ2-5|TRBV5-1|.|many
CASSPETGIRETQYF
TGCGCCAGCAGCCCAGAGACAGGTATCAGGGAGACCCAGTACTTC
>TRBJ2-3|TRBV20-1|TRBD2|many
CSARDPNSGRTDTQYF
TGCAGTGCTAGAGATCCCAACAGCGGGAGAACAGATACGCAGTATTTT
>TRBJ2-1|TRBV7-9|.|many
CASSFDFNNNEQFF
TGTGCCAGCAGCTTTGACTTTAACAACAATGAGCAGTTCTTC
>TRBJ2-1|TRBV29-1|TRBD2|.
CSVEEFSGRANEQFF
TGCAGCGTTGAAGAATTTAGCGGGAGGGCTAATGAGCAGTTCTTC
>TRBJ2-6|TRBV19|TRBD1|.
CASSIGTGSGANVLTF
TGTGCCAGTAGTATTGGGACAGGGTCTGGGGCCAACGTCCTGACTTTC
>TRBJ2-3|TRBV20-1|TRBD2|many
CSARDGAGAPDTQYF
TGCAGTGCTAGAGACGGAGCGGGAGCGCCAGATACGCAGTATTTT
>TRBJ2-2|TRBV3-1|.|many
CASSLELMNTGELFF
TGTGCCAGCAGCCTAGAATTAATGAACACCGGGGAGCTGTTTTTT
>TRBJ2-2|TRBV12-3/TRBV12-4|.|few
CASSLRVGNTGELFF
TGTGCCAGCAGTTTACGCGTCGGGAACACCGGGGAGCTGTTTTTT
>TRBJ2-1|TRBV28|TRBD1|many
CASSPQTGQGWNEQFF
TGTGCCAGCAGTCCTCAAACGGGACAGGGGTGGAATGAGCAGTTCTTC
>TRBJ2-3|TRBV12-3/TRBV12-4|TRBD1|many
CASSFDRVRTDTQYF
TGTGCCAGCAGTTTCGACAGGGTTCGGACAGATACGCAGTATTTT
>TRBJ2-1|TRBV5-1|TRBD2|.
CASSPGTSGPDGQFF
TGCGCCAGCAGCCCCGGGACTAGCGGGCCAGATGGGCAGTTCTTC
>TRBJ2-7|TRBV4-1|TRBD1|.
CASSQKPGTGELYEQYF
TGCGCCAGCAGCCAAAAACCCGGGACAGGGGAACTATACGAGCAGTACTTC
>TRBJ2-7|TRBV30|TRBD1|many
CAYHRQGIYEQYF
TGTGCCTACCATCGACAGGGAATCTACGAGCAGTACTTC
>TRBJ2-7|TRBV5-1|TRBD1|many
CASSLPGQGNDEQYF
TGCGCCAGCAGCCTACCGGGACAGGGGAATGACGAGCAGTACTTC
>TRBJ2-2|TRBV6-1|.|.
CASSNMANTGELFF
TGTGCCAGCAGTAACATGGCTAACACCGGGGAGCTGTTTTTT
>TRBJ1-2|TRBV12-3/TRBV12-4|TRBD1|.
CASSARDRNYGYTF
TGTGCCAGCAGTGCCAGGGACAGGAATTATGGCTACACCTTC
>TRBJ2-7|TRBV4-1|TRBD1|few
CASSQVTGQASYEQYF
TGCGCCAGCAGCCAGGTAACGGGACAGGCAAGCTACGAGCAGTACTTC
>TRBJ2-2|TRBV5-1|.|many
CASSWAQGSTGELFF
TGCGCCAGCAGCTGGGCGCAGGGGAGCACCGGGGAGCTGTTTTTT
>TRBJ1-2|TRBV19|TRBD1|many
CASSKDRTYYGYTF
TGTGCCAGTAGTAAGGACAGGACGTACTATGGCTACACCTTC
>TRBJ2-1|TRBV6-1|TRBD2|.
CASSIRLAGYNEQFF
TGTGCCAGCAGTATTCGACTAGCGGGCTACAATGAGCAGTTCTTC
>TRBJ1-1|TRBV10-3|.|many
CATKSPGANTEAFF
TGTGCCACCAAGTCACCAGGGGCGAACACTGAAGCTTTCTTT
>TRBJ2-2|TRBV4-1|.|.
CASSQDPTAGELFF
TGCGCCAGCAGCCAAGATCCGACAGCCGGGGAGCTGTTTTTT
>TRBJ2-1|TRBV20-1|.|many
CSARDSRRMVIPEQFF
TGCAGTGCTAGAGATAGCAGGCGTATGGTTATTCCTGAGCAGTTCTTC
>TRBJ2-7|TRBV29-1|.|few
CSAIDSYEQYF
TGCAGCGCTATTGACAGCTACGAGCAGTACTTC
>TRBJ2-2|TRBV5-1|.|many
CASSSTTSNTGELFF
TGCGCCAGCAGCTCGACAACATCGAACACCGGGGAGCTGTTTTTT
>TRBJ2-7|TRBV6-1|.|few
CASRAPGNYEQYF
TGTGCCAGCAGGGCCCCAGGGAACTACGAGCAGTACTTC
>TRBJ2-1|TRBV28|TRBD2|few
CASTFSGKGDNEQFF
TGTGCCAGCACCTTTAGCGGGAAGGGGGACAATGAGCAGTTCTTC
>TRBJ2-3|TRBV29-1|.|few
CSVGRTSTDTQYF
TGCAGCGTGGGACGGACAAGCACAGATACGCAGTATTTT
>TRBJ1-1|TRBV30|.|many
CAWRTLSFTEAFF
TGTGCCTGGCGGACTTTGAGTTTCACTGAAGCTTTCTTT
>TRBJ2-3|TRBV28|TRBD1|many
CASRPGTGPTDTQYF
TGTGCCAGCAGGCCCGGGACAGGGCCCACAGATACGCAGTATTTT
>TRBJ2-6|TRBV5-5|.|.
CASSLGLGGTGANVLTF
TGTGCCAGCAGCTTGGGTCTGGGGGGCACTGGGGCCAACGTCCTGACTTTC
>TRBJ1-1|TRBV7-8|.|.
CASSLVGGGPEAFF
TGTGCCAGCAGCTTAGTAGGCGGGGGACCTGAAGCTTTCTTT
>TRBJ1-1|TRBV11-2|.|many
CASSIKGNTEAFF
TGTGCCAGCAGCATTAAGGGGAACACTGAAGCTTTCTTT
>TRBJ2-2|TRBV9|.|.
CASSVAPGTNTGELFF
TGTGCCAGCAGCGTGGCCCCCGGGACTAACACCGGGGAGCTGTTTTTT